The rows below give T cell receptor beta chains drawn from one sample of a study of blood T cell dynamics during melanoma immunotherapy. Profiling relied on immunoSEQ multiplex PCR, and the TCRdb table lists in-frame clones only, not all of them. The table has about 22,000 clones, around nine tenths seen once. Sample: blood, taken from a patient treated with checkpoint blockade. All receptors derive from a human donor with melanoma. The CDR3 runs from the conserved cysteine through the conserved F or W. A D gene is named only where the DNA matches it firmly. Clone size is stated in some rows and not others, as once, few, many or a class when expanded.

V gene	D gene	J gene	clone size	CDR3 DNA	CDR3 protein
TRBV6-6	-	TRBJ1-5	-	TGTGCCAGCAGCCATAATCAGCCCCAGCATTTT	CASSHNQPQHF
TRBV28	-	TRBJ1-5	-	TGTGCCAGCAGTTTGAATCAGCCCCAGCATTTT	CASSLNQPQHF
TRBV6-5	-	TRBJ2-7	-	TGTGCCAGCAGACGGGGACACTACAGCGACGAGCAGTACTTC	CASRRGHYSDEQYF
TRBV9	-	TRBJ2-7	-	TGTGCCAGCTCCCGGGCCCCCACTTACGAGCAGTACTTC	CASSRAPTYEQYF
TRBV6-5	-	TRBJ1-5	once	TGTGCCAGCAGTCCCGGTCCTATCGGGCCCCAGCATTTT	CASSPGPIGPQHF
TRBV28	-	TRBJ2-7	-	TGTGCCAGCAGGGGATCCGGGCCCCACTACGAGCAGTACTTC	CASRGSGPHYEQYF
TRBV4-1	TRBD2	TRBJ2-7	-	TGCGCCAGCAGCCAAGTCGGGGAGCGGGGAGGGGAGCAGTACTTC	CASSQVGERGGEQYF
TRBV28	-	TRBJ1-1	-	TGTGCCAGCAGTTCAGACCCCGGGAAGACGAGTGCTTTCTTT	CASSSDPGKTSAFF
TRBV5-1	-	TRBJ2-5	-	TGCGCCAGCAGCTTGGTACCGGGACAAGAAGAGACCCAGTACTTC	CASSLVPGQEETQYF
TRBV5-6	-	TRBJ2-7	-	TGTGCCAGCAGCTTGGCTGGCGGGACCTACGAGCAGTACTTC	CASSLAGGTYEQYF
TRBV19	TRBD1	TRBJ1-5	-	TGTGCCAGTAGTCCAGGACAGGGGAGGGCGGGCAATCAGCCCCAGCATTTT	CASSPGQGRAGNQPQHF
TRBV6-1	-	TRBJ2-7	-	TGTGCCAGCATGGAGACTACCGAGCAGTACTTC	CASMETTEQYF
TRBV2	TRBD1	TRBJ2-7	-	TGTGCCAGCAGCTTAAGACAGGGGGCTCCCTACGAGCAGTACTTC	CASSLRQGAPYEQYF
TRBV19	TRBD1	TRBJ1-1	-	TGTGCCAGTACCAGCCCCGGGACAGCGAACACTGAAGCTTTCTTT	CASTSPGTANTEAFF
TRBV7-9	TRBD1	TRBJ2-7	-	TGTGCCAGCAGCTTCGGACAGGGAGGCTACGAGCAGTACTTC	CASSFGQGGYEQYF
TRBV5-1	TRBD1	TRBJ2-7	-	TGCGCCAGCAGGCGAGAGACAGGGAAGGGCTACGAGCAGTACTTC	CASRRETGKGYEQYF
TRBV5-1	TRBD2	TRBJ2-2	-	TGCGCCAGCAGCTTGATGGCGGGAGGTGGTGACGGGGAGCTGTTTTTT	CASSLMAGGGDGELFF
TRBV10-3	TRBD2	TRBJ2-1	-	TGTGCCACGAACCTGGGGGGGACGGATGAGCAGTTCTTC	CATNLGGTDEQFF
TRBV30	-	TRBJ1-2	once	TGTGCCTGGTCGTTGTCCGGGACAAGAGGCTATGGCTACACCTTC	CAWSLSGTRGYGYTF
TRBV27	TRBD2	TRBJ2-3	-	TGTGCCACCTTAGGACTAGCGGGAGGTGTAGATACGCAGTATTTT	CATLGLAGGVDTQYF
TRBV2	-	TRBJ2-7	-	TGTGCCAGCAGAGGGCGGAACGAGCAGTACTTC	CASRGRNEQYF
TRBV2	-	TRBJ1-2	-	TGTGCCAGCAAAGGCATTCAAACTTTCTATGGCTACACCTTC	CASKGIQTFYGYTF
TRBV5-5	-	TRBJ1-1	-	TGTGCCAGCAGCTTGGTTCAGGGGACTGAAGCTTTCTTT	CASSLVQGTEAFF
TRBV5-4	-	TRBJ2-5	-	TGTGCCAGCAGCTTCTCTACAGCAAACCAAGAGACCCAGTACTTC	CASSFSTANQETQYF
TRBV28	-	TRBJ2-3	once	TGTGCCAGCGGAATTAGGACAGCCACTTTGGATACGCAGTATTTT	CASGIRTATLDTQYF
TRBV19	-	TRBJ1-1	-	TGTGCCAGTAAAACGACATTGACGGGACAGAACACTGAAGCTTTCTTT	CASKTTLTGQNTEAFF
TRBV5-1	-	TRBJ1-1	-	TGCGCCAGCAGCTTTTCAGGACAAAAGAACACTGAAGCTTTCTTT	CASSFSGQKNTEAFF
TRBV2	-	TRBJ2-6	-	TGTGCCAGCAGCTTACCAGGGATGTCTGGGGCCAACGTCCTGACTTTC	CASSLPGMSGANVLTF
TRBV27	TRBD1	TRBJ1-2	-	TGTGCCAGCAGTTCTGTCGGGACAGGGGGCGTTCTTGGCTACACCTTC	CASSSVGTGGVLGYTF
TRBV2	-	TRBJ1-1	-	TGTGCCAGCAGTCCCCTCACTGAAGCTTTCTTT	CASSPLTEAFF
TRBV28	TRBD1	TRBJ1-2	-	TGTGCCAGCAAACGGGACAGCCCTAACTATGGCTACACCTTC	CASKRDSPNYGYTF
TRBV29-1	-	TRBJ2-7	-	TGCAGCGTTGATAGGGGCTACGAGCAGTACTTC	CSVDRGYEQYF
TRBV7-2	TRBD1	TRBJ1-3	-	TGTGCCAGCAGCGTGGGACAGGCGAAGGCTGGAAACACCATATATTTT	CASSVGQAKAGNTIYF
TRBV2	-	TRBJ2-1	-	TGTGCCAGCAGTGGGGTCGAGCGGGCCTTTTATGAGCAGTTCTTC	CASSGVERAFYEQFF
TRBV5-1	-	TRBJ2-3	-	TGCGCCAGCAGCTTGGGGGACTCCCCGGCGCAGTATTTT	CASSLGDSPAQYF
TRBV11-3	-	TRBJ2-5	once	TGTGCCAGCAGCTTAGTTGAAGAGACCCAGTACTTC	CASSLVEETQYF
TRBV27	-	TRBJ2-7	-	TGTGCCAGCAGAACCGACTACGAGCAGTACTTC	CASRTDYEQYF
TRBV27	-	TRBJ1-5	-	TGTGCCAGCAGCCCCTGGCGGGACAATCAGCCCCAGCATTTT	CASSPWRDNQPQHF
TRBV7-3	-	TRBJ1-1	-	TGTGCCAGCAGCTCAGATTGGGGCACTGAAGCTTTCTTT	CASSSDWGTEAFF
TRBV18	TRBD2	TRBJ2-1	-	TGTGCCAGCTCATCCAGGACTAGCGGGGCCTACAATGAGCAGTTCTTC	CASSSRTSGAYNEQFF
TRBV20-1	-	TRBJ2-7	-	TGCAGTGCTGGGGAGATACACGAGCAGTACTTC	CSAGEIHEQYF